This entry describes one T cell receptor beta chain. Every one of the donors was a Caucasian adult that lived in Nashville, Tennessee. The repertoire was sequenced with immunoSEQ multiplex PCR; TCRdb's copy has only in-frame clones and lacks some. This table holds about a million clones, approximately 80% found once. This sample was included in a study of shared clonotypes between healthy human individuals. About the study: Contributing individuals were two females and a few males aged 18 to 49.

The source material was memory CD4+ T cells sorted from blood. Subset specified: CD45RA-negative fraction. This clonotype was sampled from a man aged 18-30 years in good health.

CDR3 nucleotide sequence: TGTGCCAGCAGCTTGGAAGCTCTAGCGGGGGGGCGCGGCACCGGGGAGCTGTTTTTT. Protein sequence: CASSLEALAGGRGTGELFF. V and J are TRBV5-4 and TRBJ2-2; 12 nucleotides line up with TRBD2. Per the germline V gene, CDR1 is SGHNT and CDR2 is YYREEE (reference sequence). This CDR3 spans 19 amino acids. V was pared by 0 bases and J by 4 bases, with 10 bases of the junction left unmatched.